This TCR beta chain was sequenced during a study of cytomegalovirus exposure and HLA in healthy donors. Study observations and caveats: The study listed approximately 160 cytomegalovirus-associated TCR beta chains.

CDR1 is SGHTA and CDR2 is FQGTGA in the germline V gene. Deletions cut 3 bases from V and 2 bases from J, with 10 bases between. CDR3 length: 14 residues. The method was immunoSEQ multiplex PCR; TCRdb's version includes in-frame clones alone and lacks a portion of them. Of about 240,000 clones detected, around 86% appear once; the ten largest clones hold about 1.2%. Regarding this clone: Its antigen is as yet unknown.

The donors were part of the validation cohort of 95 to 150 subjects. That cohort was separate from the first cohort, which comprised several hundred subjects. Sequencing was performed on PBMCs. The TCR originated in a woman aged 25 to 39 in good health and CMV-seropositive. V gene TRBV7-3 combines with J gene TRBJ1-1, with a weak D call TRBD1 (6 bases). CDR3 residues: CASSLGHLNTEAFF. Written as DNA, the CDR3 is TGTGCCAGCAGCTTGGGACACCTTAACACTGAAGCTTTCTTT.